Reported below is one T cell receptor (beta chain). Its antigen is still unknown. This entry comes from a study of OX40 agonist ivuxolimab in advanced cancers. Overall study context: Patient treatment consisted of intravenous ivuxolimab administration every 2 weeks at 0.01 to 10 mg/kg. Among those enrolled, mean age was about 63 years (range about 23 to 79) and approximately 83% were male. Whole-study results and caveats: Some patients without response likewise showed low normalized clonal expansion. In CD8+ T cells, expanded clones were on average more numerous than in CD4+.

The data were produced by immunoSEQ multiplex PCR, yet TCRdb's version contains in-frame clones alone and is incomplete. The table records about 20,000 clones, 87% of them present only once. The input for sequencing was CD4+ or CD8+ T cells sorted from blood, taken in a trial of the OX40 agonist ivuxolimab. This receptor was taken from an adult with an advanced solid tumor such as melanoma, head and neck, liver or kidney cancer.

CDR3 sequence (DNA): TGCGCCAGCAGCCCTGATCGGGGTGGCTATGGCTACACCTTC. Translated, it gives CASSPDRGGYGYTF. The chain joins TRBV4-3 to TRBJ1-2; no clear D. Trimming removed 4 bases at V and 4 bases at J, with 13 bases between. In germline, CDR1 is LGHNA, CDR2 YSLEER. This CDR3 spans 14 amino acids.